A selection of T cell receptor beta chains follows, all from one sample in a study of blood T cell repertoires in COVID-19. Profiled with immunoSEQ multiplex PCR; TCRdb holds only in-frame clones, not every one. The sample lists 60,000 to 95,000 clones, approximately 79% seen once, with 2.5% to 3% in the top ten. The sequenced material came from peripheral blood. All receptors derive from a human donor with acute or convalescent COVID-19. The donor label of this sample is uncertain. The CDR3 runs from the conserved cysteine through the conserved F or W.

TRBJ2-5,TRBV7-9,CASSARGLHQETQYF
TRBJ1-2,TRBV5-4,CASSLAGGEANYGYTF
TRBJ1-5,TRBV19,CASSIVAAGNQPQHF
TRBJ1-1,TRBV20-1,CRAGTNTEAFF
TRBJ2-5,TRBV9,CASSPRQGQETQYF
TRBJ1-1,TRBV30,CAYRRGTEAFF
TRBJ1-3,TRBV28,CASSLQGAGNTIYF
TRBJ2-3,TRBV6-4,CASSDSRRSGGSTDTQYF
TRBJ1-3,TRBV19,CASTPGRGNSGNTIYF
TRBJ2-5,TRBV7-3,CASSHGGRASLETQYF
TRBJ2-3,TRBV7-9,CASSLDPGSQYF
TRBJ2-7,TRBV28,CASSLSLRYYEQYF
TRBJ1-5,TRBV27,CASSRGRGYGQPQHF
TRBJ1-2,TRBV15,CATTPGGNYGYTF
TRBJ2-1,TRBV20-1,CSASSGASYNEQFF
TRBJ1-2,TRBV6-5,CASSTGTGASYGYTF
TRBJ1-5,TRBV19,CASSISLGTGRQPQHF
TRBJ1-1,TRBV5-5,CASSWSDYTEAFF
TRBJ1-1,TRBV18,CASSPTAGLNTEAFF
TRBJ1-4,TRBV18,CASSPLGGHEKLFF
TRBJ1-6,TRBV5-1,CASKTELGFNSPLHF
TRBJ1-3,TRBV7-3,CASSLNQGNTIYF
TRBJ1-1,TRBV11-2,CASSLTQGRTEAFF
TRBJ1-1,TRBV6-5,CASSRGTEAFF
TRBJ2-7,TRBV7-9,CASSFSGRAYEQYF
TRBJ2-1,TRBV7-3,CASSLSGRDRKGEQFF
TRBJ2-1,TRBV19,CASSHPGGSYNEQFF
TRBJ2-1,TRBV6-4,CASSEGVGSYNEQFF
TRBJ1-2,TRBV5-1,CASSLEYLYGYTF
TRBJ1-3,TRBV10-3,CAISLGALSGNTIYF
TRBJ1-4,TRBV3-1/TRBV3-2,CASSQRQGDEKLFF
TRBJ1-4,TRBV19,CASSTSTGARTNEKLFF
TRBJ2-2,TRBV5-6,CASSTDRGRDTGELFF
TRBJ2-3,TRBV27,CASSQFSLGTSGSSTDTQYF
TRBJ2-2,TRBV9,CASSVGDLPNTGELFF
TRBJ1-3,TRBV6-5,CASNLDRGAGNTIYF
TRBJ2-2,TRBV9,CASSVLRNANTGELFF
TRBJ1-4,TRBV23-1,CARKGTAAGGKLFF
TRBJ1-4,TRBV4-3,CASSQERGSNEKLFF
TRBJ2-1,TRBV5-1,CASSPTSGISLYNEQFF
TRBJ1-1,TRBV10-1,CASNDRIDGEAFF
TRBJ2-7,TRBV5-1,CASSPGLAAPGSYEQYF
TRBJ1-1,TRBV18,CASSPPIRRDTEAFF
TRBJ2-5,TRBV11-2,CASSSRAGGETQYF
TRBJ2-7,TRBV12-3/TRBV12-4,CASSFGGYEQYF
TRBJ1-1,TRBV16,CASKGDGMNTEAFF
TRBJ1-2,TRBV28,CASNSFPQNYGYTF
TRBJ1-2,TRBV18,CASSPLPDREYGYTF
TRBJ1-2,TRBV7-9,CASSGYRDNESYGYTF